A selection of T cell receptor beta chains follows, all from one sample in a study of prognosis after radiotherapy for stage I lung cancer. MiXCR, run by TCRdb on the multiplex PCR reads, gives a single entry per CDR3 protein. Among about 15,000 distinct CDR3 sequences listed, 37% were seen once. This specimen consisted of PBMCs, obtained before or after stereotactic body radiation therapy (not recorded which). These receptors were obtained from a donor aged 50 or older with non-small cell lung cancer. The CDR3 runs from the conserved cysteine through the conserved F or W. D genes are given only for firm matches. Part of the rows lack a size; the others show once, few, many or a class for expanded clones.

medium-sized	TRBV27	.	TRBJ2-6	CASSWTAGANVLTF	TGTGCCAGCAGTTGGACAGCTGGGGCCAACGTCCTGACTTTC
many	TRBV28	TRBD2	TRBJ2-5	CAGSWTSGGAEGETQYF	TGTGCCGGCAGCTGGACTAGCGGGGGGGCCGAAGGCGAGACCCAGTACTTC
.	TRBV25-1	.	TRBJ1-2	CSSSDLLTRPYGYTF	TGTTCCAGCAGTGACCTCCTGACCAGACCATATGGCTACACCTTC
.	TRBV20-1	.	TRBJ2-3	CSARYWSDTQYF	TGCAGTGCTAGATATTGGTCAGATACGCAGTATTTT
medium-sized	TRBV20-1	.	TRBJ2-7	CSAGSLTGVYEQYF	TGCAGTGCCGGCTCCCTGACGGGGGTCTACGAGCAGTACTTC
many	TRBV24-1	.	TRBJ2-1	CATSDSGGAKSNEQFF	TGTGCCACCAGCGACTCAGGTGGGGCCAAGTCCAATGAGCAGTTCTTC
many	TRBV29-1	.	TRBJ1-2	CSARVGGVYGYTF	TGCAGCGCTCGCGTCGGAGGAGTCTATGGCTACACCTTC
.	TRBV6-1	TRBD1	TRBJ1-5	CASSGQGLGNQPQHF	TGTGCCAGCAGCGGACAGGGACTAGGCAATCAGCCCCAGCATTTT
many	TRBV5-4	TRBD2	TRBJ2-3	CASSSAGLARQYF	TGTGCCAGCAGCTCAGCGGGACTAGCCCGGCAGTATTTT
many	TRBV15	.	TRBJ1-5	CATSDPYDQPQHF	TGTGCCACCAGCGACCCTTATGATCAGCCCCAGCATTTT
.	TRBV20-1	TRBD2	TRBJ2-7	CSAKTSGETSYEQYF	TGCAGTGCGAAAACTAGCGGGGAGACCTCCTACGAGCAGTACTTC
medium-sized	TRBV28	TRBD1	TRBJ2-2	CASSLGTGSTRNTGELFF	TGTGCCAGCAGTTTAGGGACAGGGTCGACTAGGAACACCGGGGAGCTGTTTTTT
medium-sized	TRBV6-1	.	TRBJ2-1	CASSEQYEQFF	TGTGCCAGCAGTGAACAGTATGAGCAGTTCTTC
many	TRBV24-1	.	TRBJ2-3	CATSDLKDSSTDTQYF	TGTGCCACCAGTGATTTGAAGGATTCTAGCACAGATACGCAGTATTTT
medium-sized	TRBV6-1	TRBD2	TRBJ2-3	CASGGLAGGGTDTQYF	TGTGCCAGCGGGGGACTAGCGGGAGGAGGAACAGATACGCAGTATTTT
many	TRBV14	TRBD2	TRBJ2-1	CASSQDSGGADEQFF	TGTGCCAGCAGCCAAGATAGCGGGGGGGCAGATGAGCAGTTCTTC
.	TRBV28	.	TRBJ2-7	CAGRGRQGTHQQYF	TGTGCCGGCAGGGGACGGCAGGGAACGCACCAGCAGTACTTC
medium-sized	TRBV5-1	.	TRBJ1-4	CASSLNSGTTNEKLFF	TGCGCCAGCAGCTTGAACTCCGGCACAACTAATGAAAAACTGTTTTTT
many	TRBV10-3	.	TRBJ1-2	CAISEGAGNNYGYTF	TGTGCCATCAGTGAGGGGGCAGGGAATAACTATGGCTACACCTTC
medium-sized	TRBV5-1	TRBD1	TRBJ2-2	CASSRDRGTGELFF	TGCGCCAGCAGCCGGGACAGAGGCACCGGGGAGCTGTTTTTT
many	TRBV7-9	TRBD2	TRBJ2-3	CASSSLAGGRGADTQYF	TGTGCCAGCAGCTCGCTAGCGGGGGGCCGTGGGGCAGATACGCAGTATTTT
medium-sized	TRBV12-3/TRBV12-4	TRBD1	TRBJ2-7	CASSYPGTVYEQYF	TGTGCCAGCAGCTACCCTGGGACAGTCTACGAGCAGTACTTC
.	TRBV30	TRBD2	TRBJ2-5	CAWSTEGLADFRPLF	TGTGCCTGGAGCACAGAGGGGCTAGCGGACTTCCGCCCCCTCTTC
.	TRBV6-4	.	TRBJ1-2	CASSPEGIDGYTF	TGTGCCAGCAGCCCGGAGGGGATCGATGGCTACACCTTC
medium-sized	TRBV6-1	TRBD2	TRBJ2-7	CASSGLAGGGEQYF	TGTGCCAGCAGCGGACTAGCGGGGGGAGGCGAGCAGTACTTC
many	TRBV29-1	.	TRBJ1-1	CSVESWDEAFF	TGCAGCGTTGAATCGTGGGATGAAGCTTTCTTT
many	TRBV2	.	TRBJ1-5	CASSDRGNQPQHF	TGTGCCAGCAGCGACAGAGGCAATCAGCCCCAGCACTTT
many	TRBV4-2	TRBD2	TRBJ2-7	CASSLGIAGGFYGEQYF	TGTGCCAGCAGCCTCGGGATAGCGGGAGGGTTCTATGGCGAGCAGTACTTC
medium-sized	TRBV5-1	TRBD2	TRBJ2-7	CASSLTSGGSNSYEQYF	TGCGCCAGCAGCTTGACTAGCGGGGGTTCCAACTCCTACGAGCAGTACTTC
medium-sized	TRBV6-1	.	TRBJ2-1	CASSDRQGWSNEQFF	TGTGCCAGCAGTGATAGGCAGGGTTGGTCCAATGAGCAGTTCTTC
many	TRBV28	.	TRBJ2-5	CASGGAGEETQYF	TGTGCCAGTGGGGGGGCAGGGGAAGAGACCCAGTACTTC
few	TRBV28	TRBD2	TRBJ2-7	CARRPPGLAYEQYF	TGTGCCAGAAGGCCTCCGGGACTAGCCTACGAGCAGTACTTC
once	TRBV20-1	.	TRBJ2-7	CSARGQRGGYEQYF	TGCAGTGCTAGAGGACAGAGGGGGGGCTACGAGCAGTACTTC
medium-sized	TRBV28	TRBD2	TRBJ2-3	CASGRGSGETDTQYF	TGTGCCAGCGGGAGGGGTAGCGGGGAAACAGATACGCAGTATTTT
.	TRBV28	TRBD1	TRBJ1-2	CASLTGYGYTF	TGTGCCAGCCTGACAGGGTATGGCTACACCTTC
many	TRBV12-3/TRBV12-4	.	TRBJ2-3	CASSSTRLTDTQYF	TGTGCCAGCAGTTCTACAAGACTGACAGATACGCAGTATTTT
many	TRBV7-9	.	TRBJ1-1	CATERGSGTEAFF	TGTGCCACCGAAAGAGGGTCGGGGACTGAAGCTTTCTTT
.	TRBV7-9	.	TRBJ2-3	CASSRPWGGGSIDTQYF	TGTGCCAGCAGCCGCCCATGGGGCGGGGGCAGCATAGATACGCAGTATTTT
many	TRBV28	TRBD2	TRBJ2-5	CASRRRLAVQETQYF	TGTGCCAGCAGACGGAGACTAGCGGTACAAGAGACCCAGTACTTC
many	TRBV3-1	TRBD1	TRBJ2-7	CASSPSDRGIFGEQYF	TGTGCCAGCAGCCCCTCTGACAGGGGCATATTCGGAGAGCAGTACTTC
medium-sized	TRBV19	.	TRBJ1-6	CASRTGPWNSPLHF	TGTGCCAGTAGAACAGGGCCTTGGAATTCACCCCTCCACTTT
many	TRBV5-1	.	TRBJ2-1	CASSTRVGNNNEQFF	TGCGCCAGCAGCACCAGGGTGGGTAATAACAACGAGCAGTTCTTC
many	TRBV4-1	TRBD1	TRBJ2-5	CASSFGTGVGETQYF	TGCGCCAGCAGCTTCGGAACAGGGGTAGGTGAGACCCAGTACTTC
many	TRBV20-1	.	TRBJ1-1	CSARDFLGVAEAFF	TGCAGTGCTAGAGATTTCTTGGGTGTCGCTGAAGCTTTCTTT
many	TRBV28	.	TRBJ1-5	CASRDAYPRFGNQPQHF	TGTGCCAGCAGGGACGCATACCCGCGGTTTGGCAATCAGCCCCAGCATTTT
.	TRBV20-1	TRBD1	TRBJ1-2	CSASQGATTLGYTF	TGCAGTGCTAGTCAGGGGGCGACGACTTTGGGCTACACCTTC